The clone carrying this T cell receptor beta chain was counted only a few times. What it binds is unknown. The PCR was carried out with 60 Vbeta primers and 13 Jbeta primers. Here immunoSEQ multiplex PCR was the method, and the copy in TCRdb shows in-frame clones only, minus some. This sample has tens of thousands of clones, with 80% to 90% found just once. Trimming removed 1 base at V and 6 bases at J, with 6 bases between. The CDR3 sequence is 11 residues long. CDR1 is DFQATT and CDR2 is SNEGSKA in the germline V gene (reference sequence). The source of the sample is a study of cytomegalovirus exposure and HLA in healthy donors. The study's findings and limits: Certain indistinguishable V segments, among them TRBV6-2 and TRBV6-3, were excluded.

The sequence derives from a woman between 25 and 40 years old in good health and CMV-seropositive. The material sequenced was PBMCs. This sequence joins TRBV20-1 and TRBJ2-5; no firm D call. The CDR3 sequence is CSARGQQTQYF. In nucleotides, the CDR3 is TGCAGTGCTAGAGGGCAACAGACCCAGTACTTC.